This T cell receptor (beta chain) was captured in a study of identical twins. Study outcomes and limitations: For monozygotic twins, models underestimated out-of-frame TCR alpha sharing.

Comments on this clonotype: The antigen is undetermined.

Addition of a universal primer site occurred through template switching, and cDNA carried unique molecular identifiers. Using its own MiXCR run on the 5' RACE reads, TCRdb lists one record per CDR3 protein. The table lists roughly 770,000 distinct CDR3 sequences, around a sixth of them singletons. The CDR3 is made up of 14 amino acids. V trimming: 6 bases; J trimming: 3 bases; junction bases outside the gene matches: 7. Germline CDR1 and CDR2: SQVTM and ANQGSEA. The same data also contributed to another study, on T cells expressing NK-cell markers.

The sequenced material came from PBMCs. The chain carries TRBV29-1 and TRBJ2-1; 8 nucleotides match TRBD2. This receptor was obtained from a woman aged 18-30 years in good health. Written as DNA, the CDR3 is TGCAGCGTACAAGCGGGAGTAAGCTACAATGAGCAGTTCTTC. It is translated as CSVQAGVSYNEQFF.